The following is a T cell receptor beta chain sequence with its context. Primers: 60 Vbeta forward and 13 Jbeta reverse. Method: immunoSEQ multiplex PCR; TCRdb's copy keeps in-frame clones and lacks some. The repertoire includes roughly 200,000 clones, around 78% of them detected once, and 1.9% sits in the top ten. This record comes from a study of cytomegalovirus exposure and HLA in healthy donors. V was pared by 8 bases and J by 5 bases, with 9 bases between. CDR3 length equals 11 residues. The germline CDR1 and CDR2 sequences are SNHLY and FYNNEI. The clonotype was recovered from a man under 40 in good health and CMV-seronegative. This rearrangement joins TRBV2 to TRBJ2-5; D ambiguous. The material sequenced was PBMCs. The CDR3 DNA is TGTGCCAGCCGCGACTTCGAGACCCAGTACTTC. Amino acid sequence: CASRDFETQYF.